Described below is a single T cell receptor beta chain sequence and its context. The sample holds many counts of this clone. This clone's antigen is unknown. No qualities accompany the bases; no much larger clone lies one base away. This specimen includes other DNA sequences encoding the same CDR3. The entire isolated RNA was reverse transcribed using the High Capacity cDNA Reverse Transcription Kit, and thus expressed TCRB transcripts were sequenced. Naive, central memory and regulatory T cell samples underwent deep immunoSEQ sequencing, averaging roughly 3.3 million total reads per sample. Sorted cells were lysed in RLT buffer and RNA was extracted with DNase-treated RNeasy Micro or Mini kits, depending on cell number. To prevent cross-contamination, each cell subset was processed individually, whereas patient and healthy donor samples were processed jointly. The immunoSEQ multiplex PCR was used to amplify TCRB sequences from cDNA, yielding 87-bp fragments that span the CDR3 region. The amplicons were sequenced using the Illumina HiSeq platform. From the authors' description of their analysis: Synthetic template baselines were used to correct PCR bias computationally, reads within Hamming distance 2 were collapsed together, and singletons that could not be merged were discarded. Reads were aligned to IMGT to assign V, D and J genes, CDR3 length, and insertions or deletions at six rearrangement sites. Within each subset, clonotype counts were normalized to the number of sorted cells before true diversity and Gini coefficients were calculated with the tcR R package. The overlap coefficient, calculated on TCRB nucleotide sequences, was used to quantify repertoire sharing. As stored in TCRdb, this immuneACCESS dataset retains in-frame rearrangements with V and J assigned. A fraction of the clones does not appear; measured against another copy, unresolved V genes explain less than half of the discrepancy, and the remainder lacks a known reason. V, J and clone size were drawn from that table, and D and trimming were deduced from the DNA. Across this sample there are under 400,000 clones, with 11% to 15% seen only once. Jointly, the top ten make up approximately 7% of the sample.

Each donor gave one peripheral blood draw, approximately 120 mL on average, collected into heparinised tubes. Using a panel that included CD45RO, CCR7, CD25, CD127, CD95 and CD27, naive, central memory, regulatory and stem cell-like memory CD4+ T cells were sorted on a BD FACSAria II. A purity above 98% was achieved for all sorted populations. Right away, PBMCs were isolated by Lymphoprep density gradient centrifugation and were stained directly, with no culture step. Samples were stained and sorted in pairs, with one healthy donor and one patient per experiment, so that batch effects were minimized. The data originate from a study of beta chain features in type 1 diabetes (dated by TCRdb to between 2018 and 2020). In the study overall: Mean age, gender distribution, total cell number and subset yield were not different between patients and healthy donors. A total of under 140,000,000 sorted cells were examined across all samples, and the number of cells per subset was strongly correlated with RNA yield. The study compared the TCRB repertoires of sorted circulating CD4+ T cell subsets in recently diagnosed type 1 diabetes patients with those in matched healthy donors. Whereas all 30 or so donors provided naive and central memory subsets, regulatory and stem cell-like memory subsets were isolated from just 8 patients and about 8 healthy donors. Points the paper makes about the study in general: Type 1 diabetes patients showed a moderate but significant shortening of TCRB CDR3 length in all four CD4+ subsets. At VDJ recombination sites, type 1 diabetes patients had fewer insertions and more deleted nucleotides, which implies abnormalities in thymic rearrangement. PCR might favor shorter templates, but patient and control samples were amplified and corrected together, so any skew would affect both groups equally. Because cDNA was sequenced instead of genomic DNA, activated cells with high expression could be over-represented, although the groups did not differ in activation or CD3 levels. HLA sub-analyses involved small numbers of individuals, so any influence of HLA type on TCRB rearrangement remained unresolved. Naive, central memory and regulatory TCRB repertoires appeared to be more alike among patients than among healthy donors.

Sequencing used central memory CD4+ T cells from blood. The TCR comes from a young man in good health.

The CDR3: CASGLNQPQHF. The DNA reads TGTGCCAGCGGTCTCAATCAGCCCCAGCATTTT. This chain joins TRBV27 to TRBJ1-5; the D segment cannot be called with confidence. Reading the germline V gene (reference sequence) gives CDR1 MNHEY and CDR2 SMNVEV. V was cut back by 8 bases and J by 3 bases, leaving a gap of 5 bases between them. The CDR3 runs 11 residues from the cysteine to the phenylalanine. Just the 33-base CDR3 DNA is kept, in frame starting at base 1.